The next 4 T cell receptor beta chains were all read from a single sample in a study of Ad26.COV2.S vaccination and SARS-CoV-2 variants. Regarding treatment: approximately 18 received Ad26.COV2.S at low or high dose, single or two shots; a few received placebo; per-sample allocation not given. Sampling occurred on day 63 after the first vaccine or placebo injection. TCRdb's copy holds only in-frame clones and misses some; the assay was immunoSEQ multiplex PCR. The sample comprises 200,000 to 250,000 clones, roughly 90% of which are singletons, and over 8.5% rests with the top ten. Material: peripheral blood, obtained in a trial of Ad26.COV2.S vaccine versus placebo. The receptor set was obtained from a person aged 18 to 59 who received the Ad26.COV2.S COVID-19 vaccine or a placebo.

This clone came up once. V usage is TRBV15 and J usage is TRBJ1-6; no definite D call. The length of the CDR3 is 15 residues. The V end lost 0 bases, the J end lost 5 bases, and 8 bases lay between the germline ends. The germline gives CDR1 LNHNV, CDR2 YYDKDF (reference sequence). The CDR3 region is CATSREYGNNSPLHF. Here the CDR3 DNA reads TGTGCCACCAGCAGAGAATACGGGAATAATTCACCCCTCCACTTT.

The chain has TRBV7-9 and TRBJ2-7, with D uncertain. CDR1 is SEHNR and CDR2 is FQNEAQ in the germline V gene (reference sequence). The CDR3 is made up of 12 amino acids. V lost 3 bases and J lost 7, with 10 bases in between. CDR3: CASSFPVGEQYF. The CDR3 coding sequence is TGTGCCAGCAGCTTCCCCGTGGGGGAGCAGTACTTC. The full variable domain, rest sourced from reference TRBV7-9 and TRBJ2-7, is DTGVSQNPRHKITKRGQNVTFRCDPISEHNRLYWYRQTLGQGPEFLTYFQNEAQLEKSRLLSDRFSAERPKGSFSTLEIQRTEQGDSAMYLCASSFPVGEQYFGPGTRLTVT.

This clone was recorded once. This chain uses TRBV24-1 with TRBJ2-7; D is possibly TRBD1 (5 bases). V was shortened by 4 bases and J by 2 bases, with 8 bases between the two germline ends. CDR3 length: 13 amino acids. Germline V CDR1 and CDR2: KGHDR, SFDVKD. The CDR3 spells CATSDHRTYEQYF. The CDR3 region has the DNA TGTGCCACCAGTGACCACAGGACCTACGAGCAGTACTTC.

CDR3 amino acids: CASSFMGLPYNEQFF. As DNA, the CDR3 is TGTGCCAGTAGCTTTATGGGACTACCCTACAATGAGCAGTTCTTC. The gene calls are TRBV19 and TRBJ2-1; TRBD2 agrees at 7 bases. J gave up 2 bases and V 6 bases, and 7 bases lay outside the gene matches. Germline CDR1 and CDR2: LNHDA and SQIVND (reference sequence). The CDR3 has 15 amino acids. Variable domain in full (rest from reference TRBV19 and TRBJ2-1): DGGITQSPKYLFRKEGQNVTLSCEQNLNHDAMYWYRQDPGQGLRLIYYSQIVNDFQKGDIAEGYSVSREKKESFPLTVTSAQKNPTAFYLCASSFMGLPYNEQFFGPGTRLTVL.